These 28 T cell receptor beta chains share one sample of origin, sequenced in a study of blood T cell repertoires in COVID-19. Assay: immunoSEQ multiplex PCR; the TCRdb copy retains only in-frame clones and omits some. Of 100,000 to 150,000 clones listed, approximately 80% are singletons. Sequencing was carried out using peripheral blood. The receptor source for this set is a human donor in a cohort sampled during active COVID-19.

The chain has TRBV7-8 and TRBJ1-2, with 10 bases lining up with TRBD1. V gave up 2 bases and J gave up 8 bases; unmatched junction bases: 11. The CDR3 is made up of 16 amino acids. Germline V CDR1 and CDR2: SGHVS, FQNEAQ. DNA for the CDR3: TGTGCCAGCAGCTTAACGGACCGGGACAGGGGTTACGGCTACACCTTC. Its translation: CASSLTDRDRGYGYTF.

J is TRBJ1-2 and V is TRBV6-5, with TRBD1 matching over 10 bases. This CDR3 has 14 amino acids. Losses at the gene ends were 6 bases for V and 5 bases for J; bases not matched to a gene: 6. Germline CDR1 and CDR2: MNHEY and SVGAGI. The CDR3 sequence is CASRRQGAVYGYTF. For the CDR3, the DNA is TGTGCCAGCAGAAGACAGGGGGCGGTATATGGCTACACCTTC.

The CDR3 sequence is CSVEDPTAQETQYF. Written as DNA, the CDR3 is TGCAGCGTTGAAGATCCAACAGCCCAAGAGACCCAGTACTTC. The chain joins TRBV29-1 to TRBJ2-5; D gene uncertain. The CDR3 loop spans 14 amino acids. Germline assignment: CDR1 SQVTM and CDR2 ANQGSEA. The V and J ends lost 0 bases and 1 base respectively, with 9 bases between them.

The rearrangement uses TRBV5-4 and TRBJ2-7, with D possibly TRBD2 on 6 matching bases. V lost 4 bases, J lost 3 bases, and 11 bases lay in between. Germline CDR1 is SGHNT and CDR2 is YYREEE (reference sequence). The CDR3 length is 13 residues. The CDR3 sequence is CASSGEDNYEQYF. The CDR3 coding sequence is TGTGCCAGCAGCGGGGAGGACAACTACGAGCAGTACTTC.

V gene TRBV5-1 combines with J gene TRBJ2-7; 12 bases align to TRBD2. The CDR3 runs to 15 residues. Trimming took 3 bases from V and 0 from J; bases not matched to a gene: 1. Germline V gene lookup returns CDR1 SGHRS and CDR2 YFSETQ. This CDR3 reads CASSWTSGTSYEQYF. CDR3 nucleotide sequence: TGCGCCAGCAGCTGGACTAGCGGGACCTCCTACGAGCAGTACTTC.

The DNA of the CDR3 is TGTGCCAGCAGTAGTCGACAGTTAGATGGCTACACCTTC. This gives the protein CASSSRQLDGYTF. The chain combines TRBV6-5 with TRBJ1-2, with D perhaps TRBD1 (5 bases). The CDR3 is 13 residues long. V was pared by 5 bases and J by 6 bases, with 13 bases between. CDR1 and CDR2 (germline): MNHEY, SVGAGI.

This chain links TRBV19 with TRBJ1-3; no firm D call. CDR1 and CDR2 from the germline V gene are LNHDA and SQIVND (reference sequence). This CDR3 is built from 16 residues. Trimming pared 5 bases from V and 0 bases from J, leaving 14 bases between. CDR3 loop: CASSLDTHGSGNTIYF. Here the CDR3 DNA reads TGTGCCAGTAGTCTCGATACCCACGGCTCTGGAAACACCATATATTTT.

The CDR3 protein is CASSKGQGGGEQYF. The CDR3 nucleotides read TGCGCCAGCAGCAAGGGCCAGGGGGGCGGGGAGCAGTACTTC. This sequence joins TRBV5-1 and TRBJ2-7; D perhaps matches TRBD1 (7 bases). V lost 4 bases and J 7 bases, leaving 18 bases between the germline ends. The CDR3 sequence is 14 residues long. Germline V CDR1 and CDR2: SGHRS, YFSETQ.

This chain links TRBV6-5 with TRBJ2-7, with D hard to call. The V end lost 6 bases, the J end lost 4 bases, and 7 bases lay between the germline ends. This CDR3 is 11 amino acids long. CDR1 is MNHEY and CDR2 is SVGAGI in the germline V gene. CDR3 sequence: CASRSLYEQYF. The CDR3 nucleotides are TGTGCCAGCAGGAGCCTATACGAGCAGTACTTC.

The chain has TRBV28 and TRBJ2-7; 10 nucleotides line up with TRBD1. Trimming cost V 4 bases and J 3 bases; bases outside gene matches: 9. The length of the CDR3 is 16 residues. Germline V lookup: CDR1 MDHEN, CDR2 SYDVKM. The CDR3 reads CASSSHPGQGNYEQYF. The DNA of the CDR3 is TGTGCCAGCAGTTCCCATCCGGGACAGGGGAACTACGAGCAGTACTTC.

The rearrangement links TRBV3-1 (or the pseudogene TRBV3-2) to TRBJ1-2, with TRBD1 identical over 10 bases. CDR1 is LGHDT and CDR2 is YNNKEL in the germline V gene (reference sequence). The CDR3 length is 18 residues. V lost 2 bases to trimming and J lost 2 bases; unmatched junction nucleotides: 11. CDR3 protein: CASSQWGGQGSRNYGYTF. CDR3 coding DNA: TGTGCCAGCAGCCAATGGGGGGGACAGGGGTCTAGGAACTATGGCTACACCTTC.

This clone was seen once. This chain connects TRBV6-6 to TRBJ1-2; possible D gene TRBD1, 6 bases. Germline V CDR1 and CDR2: MNHNY, SVGAGI (reference sequence). The V gene lost 2 bases and the J gene lost 8 bases, with 21 bases spanning the gap. There are 16 residues in the CDR3. The CDR3: CASSYRSDSYTIGYTF. CDR3 DNA sequence: TGTGCCAGCAGTTACCGTTCGGACAGTTATACTATAGGCTACACCTTC.

The rearrangement uses TRBV5-5 and TRBJ1-5; no clear D gene. CDR1 is SGHKS and CDR2 is YYEKEE in the germline V gene (reference sequence). Trimming cost V 6 bases and J 0 bases, with 13 bases left between them. This CDR3 spans 15 amino acids. The CDR3 DNA sequence: TGTGCCAGCACCCTGGAGGCCTATAGCAATCAGCCCCAGCATTTT. Its translation: CASTLEAYSNQPQHF. The complete variable domain, with remaining parts taken from reference TRBV5-5 and TRBJ1-5, reads DAGVTQSPTHLIKTRGQQVTLRCSPISGHKSVSWYQQVLGQGPQFIFQYYEKEERGRGNFPDRFSARQFPNYSSELNVNALLLGDSALYLCASTLEAYSNQPQHFGDGTRLSIL.

Details on this clone: Within the sample, other DNA sequences also encode this same CDR3. The J gene is TRBJ1-5, the V gene TRBV2; 8 nucleotides line up with TRBD1. The junction had 3 bases not matched to a gene; V was cut back by 6 bases and J by 2 bases. CDR1 and CDR2 (germline): SNHLY, FYNNEI. The CDR3 sequence is 14 residues long. The CDR3 DNA reads as TGTGCCAGCAGCAGGGGGCTTGGCAATCAGCCCCAGCATTTT. Translating gives CASSRGLGNQPQHF.

The chain joins TRBV4-1 to TRBJ1-1; TRBD1 might be the D (6 bases). The germline CDR1 and CDR2 sequences are MGHRA and YSYEKL. This CDR3 is built from 14 residues. The ends were cut back, 6 bases at V and 3 bases at J, with 14 bases in the middle. CDR3 DNA sequence: TGCGCCAGCAGTCACAGGGCTCTTGACACTGAAGCTTTCTTT. Its translation is CASSHRALDTEAFF.

This clone came up a few times. The chain is built from TRBV11-2 and TRBJ2-7; tentatively, D is TRBD2 (6 bases). V gave up 6 bases and J gave up 5 bases, with 29 bases separating them. This CDR3 region has 18 residues. Per the germline V gene, CDR1 is SGHAT and CDR2 is FQNNGV. CDR3 in DNA: TGTGCCAGCAGACTTCTATCCTCATACCTCGGCTGGGGGGACGAGCAGTACTTC. It is translated as CASRLLSSYLGWGDEQYF.

The V call is TRBV7-9, the J call TRBJ1-1; no firm D call. The CDR3 contains 12 residues. Germline assignment: CDR1 SEHNR and CDR2 FQNEAQ (reference sequence). The V end was cut by 7 bases, the J end by 8 bases, with 14 bases between. In nucleotides, the CDR3 is TGTGCCAGCAAAAAGGAGGTGGCCGAAGCTTTCTTT. It yields the protein CASKKEVAEAFF.

The rearrangement uses TRBV6-1 and TRBJ2-7; TRBD2 might be the D (6 bases). V dropped 2 bases and J dropped 3 bases, with 17 bases sitting between them. CDR3 length equals 16 residues. The germline V gene has CDR1 MNHNS and CDR2 SASEGT. The CDR3 sequence: CASSEQPSETLYEQYF. CDR3 DNA: TGTGCCAGCAGTGAACAGCCTAGCGAGACTCTCTACGAGCAGTACTTC.

The genes are TRBV24-1 and TRBJ2-7, with 8 bases identical to TRBD2. Per the germline V gene, CDR1 is KGHDR and CDR2 is SFDVKD. V lost 7 bases to trimming and J lost 4 bases; unmatched junction nucleotides: 11. The CDR3 is made up of 15 amino acids. Here the CDR3 reads CATSPPPGGPYEQYF. The CDR3 DNA reads TGTGCCACCAGCCCCCCCCCGGGAGGGCCTTACGAGCAGTACTTC.

Many counts were recorded for this clone. In the same sample, other DNA sequences code for this CDR3. The chain links TRBV4-1 to TRBJ1-1; D is ambiguous. V gave up 4 bases and J gave up 1 base, with 13 bases separating them. Per germline, CDR1 MGHRA and CDR2 YSYEKL. CDR3 length: 15 residues. CDR3 region: CASSPPPGRNTEAFF. The CDR3 region has the DNA TGCGCCAGCAGCCCCCCCCCAGGTAGGAACACTGAAGCTTTCTTT.

This chain uses TRBV19 with TRBJ2-7, with D uncertain. The V gene's germline CDR1 is LNHDA and CDR2 SQIVND (reference sequence). V dropped 3 bases and J dropped 0 bases, with 12 bases sitting between them. The CDR3 is made up of 15 amino acids. The CDR3 DNA is TGTGCCAGTAGTATTCGTCGGTTAAACTCCTACGAGCAGTACTTC. Translation gives CASSIRRLNSYEQYF.

This chain uses TRBV6-2 or TRBV6-3 with TRBJ2-7; 8 bases line up with TRBD2. The V gene end was trimmed by 5 bases and the J gene end by 3 bases; junction bases not matched to a gene: 9. Germline-derived CDR1 and CDR2 are MNHEY and SVGEGT. The CDR3 runs 15 residues. CDR3 DNA: TGTGCCAGCAGTCCCTCTTTAGCGGGGAACTACGAGCAGTACTTC. Its translation is CASSPSLAGNYEQYF.

This rearrangement joins TRBV19 to TRBJ1-1, with a possible D match to TRBD1 (6 bases). The CDR3 covers 16 residues. Germline CDR1 is LNHDA and CDR2 is SQIVND (reference sequence). V gave up 2 bases and J gave up 2 bases, with 15 bases separating them. CDR3 DNA: TGTGCCAGTAGTATATCAGGCAGGGGTTTAAACACTGAAGCTTTCTTT. Translation: CASSISGRGLNTEAFF.

The rearrangement links TRBV28 to TRBJ2-7, with TRBD2 as a possible D gene (5 bases). V shed 7 bases and J shed 3 bases, with 13 bases lying between them. The germline V gene encodes CDR1 MDHEN and CDR2 SYDVKM. There are 13 residues in the CDR3. The CDR3 coding sequence is TGTGCCAGCACCGAGGCCGGGGACTACGAGCAGTACTTC. It specifies CASTEAGDYEQYF.

The V gene is TRBV19, the J gene TRBJ1-1, with TRBD1 matching over 7 bases. Germline V gene data show CDR1 as LNHDA and CDR2 as SQIVND (reference sequence). This CDR3 spans 18 amino acids. The ends lost 3 bases at V and 4 bases at J; junction bases unmatched: 17. This chain's CDR3 is CASSMELTGKMWGTEAFF. CDR3 bases: TGTGCCAGTAGTATGGAGCTGACAGGGAAAATGTGGGGCACTGAAGCTTTCTTT.

The chain recombines TRBV5-1 with TRBJ2-1; TRBD2 agrees at 11 bases. CDR3 length equals 14 residues. J was trimmed by 9 bases and V by 5 bases; bases with no gene match: 7. Germline CDR1 and CDR2: SGHRS and YFSETQ. The CDR3 bases are TGCGCCAGCAGACGGACTAGCGGGCCTACTGAGCAGTTCTTC. It specifies CASRRTSGPTEQFF.

Only one count was recorded for this clone. The V and J genes are TRBV3-1 (or the pseudogene TRBV3-2) and TRBJ1-1; a possible D gene is TRBD1 (5 bases). CDR3 length equals 14 residues. Germline V gives CDR1 LGHDT, CDR2 YNNKEL (reference sequence). V lost 0 bases, J lost 4 bases, and 9 bases lay in between. The CDR3 region is CASSQEYGGTEAFF. The CDR3 bases are TGTGCCAGCAGCCAAGAGTACGGGGGCACTGAAGCTTTCTTT.

This chain joins TRBV28 and TRBJ2-7, with 8 bases lining up with TRBD1. V shed 2 bases, J shed 2 bases, and the junction held 5 bases outside the gene matches. CDR1 is MDHEN and CDR2 is SYDVKM in the germline V gene. The CDR3 runs 15 residues. CDR3 protein: CASSLVGQVTYEQYF. The DNA for the CDR3 is TGTGCCAGCAGTTTAGTGGGACAGGTTACCTACGAGCAGTACTTC.